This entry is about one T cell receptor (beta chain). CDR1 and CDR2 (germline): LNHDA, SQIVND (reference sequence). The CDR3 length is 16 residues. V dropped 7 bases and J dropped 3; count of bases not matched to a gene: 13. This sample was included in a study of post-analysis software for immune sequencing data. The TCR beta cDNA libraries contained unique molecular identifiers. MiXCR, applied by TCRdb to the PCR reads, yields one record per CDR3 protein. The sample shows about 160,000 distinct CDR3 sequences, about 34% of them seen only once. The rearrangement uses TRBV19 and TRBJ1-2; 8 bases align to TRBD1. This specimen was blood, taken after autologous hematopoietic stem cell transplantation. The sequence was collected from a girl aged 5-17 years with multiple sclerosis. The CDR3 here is CASTGRTGTGDYGYTF. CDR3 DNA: TGTGCCAGTACCGGCCGAACCGGGACAGGAGACTATGGCTACACCTTC.